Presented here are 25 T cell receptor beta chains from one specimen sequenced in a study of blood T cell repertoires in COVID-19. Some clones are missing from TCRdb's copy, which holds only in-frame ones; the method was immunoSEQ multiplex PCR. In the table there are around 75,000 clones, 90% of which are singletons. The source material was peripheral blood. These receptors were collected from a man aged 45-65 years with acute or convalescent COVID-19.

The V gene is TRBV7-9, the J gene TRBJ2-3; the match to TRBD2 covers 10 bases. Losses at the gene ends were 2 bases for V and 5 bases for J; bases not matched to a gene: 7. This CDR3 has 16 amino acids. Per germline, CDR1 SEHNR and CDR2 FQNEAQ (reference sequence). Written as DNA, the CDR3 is TGTGCCAGCAGCTTATCCAGCGGGAGGGGGGTAGATACGCAGTATTTT. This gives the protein CASSLSSGRGVDTQYF.

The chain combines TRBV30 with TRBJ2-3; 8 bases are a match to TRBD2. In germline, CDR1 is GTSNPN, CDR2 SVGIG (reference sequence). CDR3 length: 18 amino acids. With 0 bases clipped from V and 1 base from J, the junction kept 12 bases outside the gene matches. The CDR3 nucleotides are TGTGCCTGGAGTGTACACCGTCTAGCGGGTGTGGGCACAGATACGCAGTATTTT. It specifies CAWSVHRLAGVGTDTQYF.

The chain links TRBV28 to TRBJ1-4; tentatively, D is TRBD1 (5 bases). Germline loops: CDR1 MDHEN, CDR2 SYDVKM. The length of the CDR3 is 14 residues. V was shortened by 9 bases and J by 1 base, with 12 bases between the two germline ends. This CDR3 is CASESGGTNEKLFF. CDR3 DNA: TGTGCCAGTGAGTCGGGGGGAACTAATGAAAAACTGTTTTTT.

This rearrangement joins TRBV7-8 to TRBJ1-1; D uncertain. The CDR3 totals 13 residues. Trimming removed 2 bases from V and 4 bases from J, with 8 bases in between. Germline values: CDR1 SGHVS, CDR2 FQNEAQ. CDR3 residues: CASSLKGSTEAFF. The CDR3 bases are TGTGCCAGCAGCTTAAAAGGGAGCACTGAAGCTTTCTTT.

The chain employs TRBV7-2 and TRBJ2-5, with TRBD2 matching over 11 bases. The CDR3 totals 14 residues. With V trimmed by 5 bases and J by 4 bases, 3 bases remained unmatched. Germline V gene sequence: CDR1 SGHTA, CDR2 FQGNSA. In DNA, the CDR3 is TGTGCCAGCAGCCCCGGACTAGCGGGAGAGACCCAGTACTTC. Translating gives CASSPGLAGETQYF.

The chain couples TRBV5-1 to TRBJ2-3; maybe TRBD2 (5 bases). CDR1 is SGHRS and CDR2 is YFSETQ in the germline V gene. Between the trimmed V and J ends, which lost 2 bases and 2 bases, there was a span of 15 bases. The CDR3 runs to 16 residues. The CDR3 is CASSFEGFYHTDTQYF. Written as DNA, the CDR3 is TGCGCCAGCAGCTTCGAGGGATTTTACCACACAGATACGCAGTATTTT.

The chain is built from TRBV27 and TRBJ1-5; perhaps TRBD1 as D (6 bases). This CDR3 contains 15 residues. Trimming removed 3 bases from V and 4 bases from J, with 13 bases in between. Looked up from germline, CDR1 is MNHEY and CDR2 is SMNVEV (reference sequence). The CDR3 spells CASSFGRGFNQPQHF. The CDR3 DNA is TGTGCCAGCAGTTTTGGCAGGGGATTTAATCAGCCCCAGCATTTT.

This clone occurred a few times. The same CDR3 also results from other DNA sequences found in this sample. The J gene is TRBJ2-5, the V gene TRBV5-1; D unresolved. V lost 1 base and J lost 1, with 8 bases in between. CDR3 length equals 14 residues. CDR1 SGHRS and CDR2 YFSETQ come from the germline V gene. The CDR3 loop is CASSLTTAQETQYF. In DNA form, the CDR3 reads TGCGCCAGCAGCTTGACAACAGCCCAAGAGACCCAGTACTTC.

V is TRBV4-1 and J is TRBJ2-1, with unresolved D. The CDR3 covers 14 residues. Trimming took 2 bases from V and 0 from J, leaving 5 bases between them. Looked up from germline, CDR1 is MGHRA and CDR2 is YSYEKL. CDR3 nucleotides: TGCGCCAGCAGCCAAACTAACTCCTACAATGAGCAGTTCTTC. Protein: CASSQTNSYNEQFF.

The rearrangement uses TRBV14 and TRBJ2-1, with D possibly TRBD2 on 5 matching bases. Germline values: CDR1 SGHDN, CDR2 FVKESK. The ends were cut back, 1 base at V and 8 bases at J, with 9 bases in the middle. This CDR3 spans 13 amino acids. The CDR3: CASSQVRGHEQFF. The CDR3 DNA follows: TGTGCCAGCAGCCAAGTTAGAGGGCATGAGCAGTTCTTC.

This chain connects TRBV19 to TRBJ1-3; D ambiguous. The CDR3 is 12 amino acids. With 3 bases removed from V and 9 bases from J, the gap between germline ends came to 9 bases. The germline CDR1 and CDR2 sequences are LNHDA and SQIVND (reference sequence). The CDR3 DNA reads TGTGCCAGTAGTATGGAGAGACGCACCATATATTTT. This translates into CASSMERRTIYF.

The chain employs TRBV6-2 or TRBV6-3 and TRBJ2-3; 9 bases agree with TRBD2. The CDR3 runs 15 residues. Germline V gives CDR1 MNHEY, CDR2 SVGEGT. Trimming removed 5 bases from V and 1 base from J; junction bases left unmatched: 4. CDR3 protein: CASSSRTSGTDTQYF. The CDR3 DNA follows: TGTGCCAGCAGTAGCAGGACTAGCGGCACAGATACGCAGTATTTT.

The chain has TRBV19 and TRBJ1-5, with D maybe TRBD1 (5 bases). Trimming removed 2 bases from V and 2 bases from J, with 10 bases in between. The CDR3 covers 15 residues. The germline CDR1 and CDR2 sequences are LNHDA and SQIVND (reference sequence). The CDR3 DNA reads TGTGCCAGTAGTATACGGGGGAGCGGCAATCAGCCCCAGCATTTT. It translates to CASSIRGSGNQPQHF.

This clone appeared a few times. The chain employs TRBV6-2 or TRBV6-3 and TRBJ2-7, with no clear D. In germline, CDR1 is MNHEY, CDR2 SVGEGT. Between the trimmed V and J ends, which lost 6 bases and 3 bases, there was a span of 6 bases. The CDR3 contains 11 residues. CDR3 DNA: TGTGCCAGCAGCCGCGTCTACGAGCAGTACTTC. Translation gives CASSRVYEQYF.

This chain's CDR3 is CASSLSVGGLTDTQYF. For the CDR3, the DNA is TGTGCCAGCAGTTTATCGGTGGGAGGCCTCACAGATACGCAGTATTTT. The chain couples TRBV27 to TRBJ2-3; D may be TRBD2 (6 bases). The CDR3 has 16 amino acids. CDR1 and CDR2 (germline): MNHEY, SMNVEV (reference sequence). The V and J ends lost 0 bases and 2 bases respectively, with 12 bases between them.

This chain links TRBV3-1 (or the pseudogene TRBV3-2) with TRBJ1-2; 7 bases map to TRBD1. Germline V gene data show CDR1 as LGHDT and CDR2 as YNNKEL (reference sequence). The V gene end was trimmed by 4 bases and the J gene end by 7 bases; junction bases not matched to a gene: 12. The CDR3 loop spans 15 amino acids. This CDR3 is CASSPLQGMEAGYTF. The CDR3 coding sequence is TGTGCCAGCAGCCCTTTACAGGGGATGGAGGCTGGCTACACCTTC.

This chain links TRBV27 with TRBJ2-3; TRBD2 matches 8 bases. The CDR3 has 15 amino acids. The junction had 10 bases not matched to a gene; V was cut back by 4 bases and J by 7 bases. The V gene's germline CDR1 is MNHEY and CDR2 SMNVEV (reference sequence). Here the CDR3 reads CASSSPGTSLYTQYF. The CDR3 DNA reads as TGTGCCAGCAGTTCACCCGGGACTAGTTTGTATACGCAGTATTTT.

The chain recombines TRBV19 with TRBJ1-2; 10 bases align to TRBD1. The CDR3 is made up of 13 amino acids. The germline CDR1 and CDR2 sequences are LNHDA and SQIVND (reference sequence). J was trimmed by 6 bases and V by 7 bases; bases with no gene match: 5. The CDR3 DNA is TGTGCCAGTACCTTGGACAGGGGGGATGGCTACACCTTC. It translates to CASTLDRGDGYTF.

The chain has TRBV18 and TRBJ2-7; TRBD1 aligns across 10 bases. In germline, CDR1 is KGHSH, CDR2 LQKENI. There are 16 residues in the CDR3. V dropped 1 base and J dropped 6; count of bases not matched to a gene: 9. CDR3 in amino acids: CASSPQVGTGVSEQYF. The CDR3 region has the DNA TGTGCCAGCTCACCACAAGTAGGGACAGGGGTCTCCGAGCAGTACTTC.

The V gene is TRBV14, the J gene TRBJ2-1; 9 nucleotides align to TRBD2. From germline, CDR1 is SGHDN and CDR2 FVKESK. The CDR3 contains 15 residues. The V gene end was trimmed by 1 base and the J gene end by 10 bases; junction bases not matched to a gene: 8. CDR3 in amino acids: CASSQVRAGGPEQFF. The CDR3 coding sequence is TGTGCCAGCAGCCAAGTGAGGGCGGGAGGGCCCGAGCAGTTCTTC. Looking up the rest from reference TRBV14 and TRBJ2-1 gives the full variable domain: EAGVTQFPSHSVIEKGQTVTLRCDPISGHDNLYWYRRVMGKEIKFLLHFVKESKQDESGMPNNRFLAERTGGTYSTLKVQPAELEDSGVYFCASSQVRAGGPEQFFGPGTRLTVL.

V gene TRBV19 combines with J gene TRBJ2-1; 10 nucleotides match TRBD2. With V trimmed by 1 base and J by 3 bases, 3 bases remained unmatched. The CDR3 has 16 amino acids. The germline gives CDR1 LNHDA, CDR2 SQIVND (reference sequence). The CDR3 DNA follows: TGTGCCAGTAGTATAGGGACTAGCGGATTCTACAATGAGCAGTTCTTC. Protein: CASSIGTSGFYNEQFF.

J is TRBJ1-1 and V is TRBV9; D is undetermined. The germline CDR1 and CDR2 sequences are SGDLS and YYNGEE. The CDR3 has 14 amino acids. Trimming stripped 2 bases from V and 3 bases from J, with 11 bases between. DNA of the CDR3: TGTGCCAGCAGCGTTGAGGTCGGGGACACTGAAGCTTTCTTT. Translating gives CASSVEVGDTEAFF.

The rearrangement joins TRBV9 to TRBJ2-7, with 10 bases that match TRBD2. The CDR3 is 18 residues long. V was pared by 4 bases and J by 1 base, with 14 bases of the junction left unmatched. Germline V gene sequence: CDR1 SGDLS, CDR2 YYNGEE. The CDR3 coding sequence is TGTGCCAGCAGCCCTGGGCTAGCGGGGGCACGCCTTTCCTACGAGCAGTACTTC. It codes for CASSPGLAGARLSYEQYF.

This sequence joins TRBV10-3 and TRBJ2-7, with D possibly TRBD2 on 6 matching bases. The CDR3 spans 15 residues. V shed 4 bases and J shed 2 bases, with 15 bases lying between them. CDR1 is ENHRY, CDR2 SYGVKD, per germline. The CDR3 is CAISAGSGVAYEQYF. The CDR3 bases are TGTGCCATCAGTGCTGGTAGCGGAGTCGCCTACGAGCAGTACTTC.

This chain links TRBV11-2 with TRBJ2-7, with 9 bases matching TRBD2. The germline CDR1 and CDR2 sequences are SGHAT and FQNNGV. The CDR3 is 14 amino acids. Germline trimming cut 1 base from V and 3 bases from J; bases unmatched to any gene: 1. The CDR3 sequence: CASSLGLADYEQYF. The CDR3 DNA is TGTGCCAGCAGCTTAGGACTAGCGGACTACGAGCAGTACTTC.